This T cell receptor beta chain was observed in a study of blood T cells in healthy people across ages. Of note for this clonotype: Its specificity is unknown.

The use of a sample-barcoded 5' primer and a J-beta primer mix characterized a second PCR of roughly 6 to 11 cycles. MiXCR, run by TCRdb on the 5' RACE reads, gives a single entry per CDR3 protein. The sample has fewer than 1.5 million distinct CDR3 sequences; about 43% are singletons. The study, taken as a whole, reports: Higher diversity, along with more naive CD4+ cells, distinguished long-lived donors from aged donors. Correlation between TCR beta diversity and naive T cell percentage was strong.

The sample providers were healthy Caucasian people from Russia, aged about 6 to 95. Isolation of PBMCs gave at least 7 million cells per sample. Germline V gives CDR1 GTSNPN, CDR2 SVGIG (reference sequence). After removal of 0 bases from V and 6 bases from J, the junction contained 11 bases not matched to a gene. This CDR3 has 16 amino acids. The sample comprised blood. This TCR derives from a woman under 30 in good health. This sequence joins TRBV30 and TRBJ2-1, with 7 nucleotides matching TRBD2. This chain's CDR3 is CAWSVHRREYGNEQFF. As DNA, the CDR3 is TGTGCCTGGAGTGTGCACCGGCGGGAGTATGGCAATGAGCAGTTCTTC.